This record looks at one T cell receptor beta chain sequence and its context. The record originates from a study of blood T cell repertoires in COVID-19. Study overall: In each case, the material was cDNA or gDNA derived from T cells, B-cell-depleted T cells, or PBMCs.

Clones were sequenced by immunoSEQ multiplex PCR, and TCRdb holds only the in-frame ones, with some missing. Of around 260,000 clones in the sample, around 83% were seen once. The CDR3 runs 15 residues. Losses at the gene ends were 5 bases for V and 1 base for J; bases not matched to a gene: 4. Germline V gene sequence: CDR1 SGHTA, CDR2 FQGTGA. The V and J genes are TRBV7-3 and TRBJ2-2; TRBD1 agrees at 7 bases. This TCR was recovered from a man in his late teens or twenties with active or convalescent COVID-19. Material for sequencing was peripheral blood. In nucleotides, the CDR3 is TGTGCCAGCAGCAGGGACAGACGGAACACCGGGGAGCTGTTTTTT. Its translation: CASSRDRRNTGELFF.